Sequencing of this T cell receptor (beta chain) was carried out in a study of human T cells and chemical hapten exposure. Study observations and caveats: Among TCRs, those above 1 in 1000 frequency were unaffected by DPC sensitization.

This clonotype has just a few counts. Its antigen is unidentified. The study extracted total RNA from unfractionated whole blood. For the library, individual cDNA molecules each received unique molecular identifiers. Original processing notes: TCR counts had a median of approximately 96,000 per sample and spanned roughly 23,224 to 750,000. TCRdb recomputed calls from the 5' RACE reads with MiXCR, one row per CDR3 protein. Clone size and V and J calls follow TCRdb, not the original study. The repertoire holds 75,000 or so distinct CDR3 sequences, with approximately 16% as singletons. Trimming took off 3 bases at V and 0 bases at J, with 6 bases between the two ends. The CDR3 contains 14 residues. CDR1 LNHDA and CDR2 SQIVND come from the germline V gene (reference sequence).

This clonotype was obtained from a female donor in good health. This chain joins TRBV19 and TRBJ1-5; D is unresolved. CDR3 in amino acids: CASSIAVSNQPQHF. Here the CDR3 DNA reads TGTGCCAGTAGTATTGCAGTTAGCAATCAGCCCCAGCATTTT.